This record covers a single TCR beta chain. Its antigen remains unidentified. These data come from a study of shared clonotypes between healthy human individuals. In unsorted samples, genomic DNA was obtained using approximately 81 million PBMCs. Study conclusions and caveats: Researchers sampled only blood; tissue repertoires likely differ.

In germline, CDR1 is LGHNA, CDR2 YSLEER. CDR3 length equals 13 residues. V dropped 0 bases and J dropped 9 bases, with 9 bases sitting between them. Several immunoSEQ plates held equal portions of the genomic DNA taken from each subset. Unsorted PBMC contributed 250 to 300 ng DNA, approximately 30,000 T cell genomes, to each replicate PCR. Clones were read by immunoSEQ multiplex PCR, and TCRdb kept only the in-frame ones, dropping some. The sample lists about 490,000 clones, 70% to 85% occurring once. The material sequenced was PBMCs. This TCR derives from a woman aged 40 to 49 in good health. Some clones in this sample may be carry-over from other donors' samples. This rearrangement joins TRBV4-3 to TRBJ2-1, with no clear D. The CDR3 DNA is TGCGCCAGCAGCCAAGAGTCAACGACTGAGCAGTTCTTC. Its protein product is CASSQESTTEQFF.